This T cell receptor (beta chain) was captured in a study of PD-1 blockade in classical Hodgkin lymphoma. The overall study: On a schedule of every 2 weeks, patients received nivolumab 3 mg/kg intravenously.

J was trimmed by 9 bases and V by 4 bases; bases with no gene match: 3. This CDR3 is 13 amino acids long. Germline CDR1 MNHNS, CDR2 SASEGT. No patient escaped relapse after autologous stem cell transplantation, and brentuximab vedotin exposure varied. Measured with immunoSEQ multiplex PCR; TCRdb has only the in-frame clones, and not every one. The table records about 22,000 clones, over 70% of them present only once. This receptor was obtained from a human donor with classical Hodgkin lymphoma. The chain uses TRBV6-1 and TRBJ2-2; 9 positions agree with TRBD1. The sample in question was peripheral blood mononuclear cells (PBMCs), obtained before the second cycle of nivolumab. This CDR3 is CASSVQGARELFF. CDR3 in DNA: TGTGCCAGCAGTGTACAGGGGGCCCGGGAGCTGTTTTTT.